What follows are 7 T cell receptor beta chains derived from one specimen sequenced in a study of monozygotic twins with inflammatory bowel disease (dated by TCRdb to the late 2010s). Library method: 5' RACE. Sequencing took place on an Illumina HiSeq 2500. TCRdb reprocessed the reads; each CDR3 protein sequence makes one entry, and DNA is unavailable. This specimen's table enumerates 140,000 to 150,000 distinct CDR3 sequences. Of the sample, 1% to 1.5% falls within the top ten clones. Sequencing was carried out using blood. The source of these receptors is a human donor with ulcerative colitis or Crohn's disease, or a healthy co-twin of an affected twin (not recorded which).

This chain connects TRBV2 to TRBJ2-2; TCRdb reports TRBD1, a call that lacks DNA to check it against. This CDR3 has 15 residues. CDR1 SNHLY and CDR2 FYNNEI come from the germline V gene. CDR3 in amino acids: CASTEGEWGTGELFF.

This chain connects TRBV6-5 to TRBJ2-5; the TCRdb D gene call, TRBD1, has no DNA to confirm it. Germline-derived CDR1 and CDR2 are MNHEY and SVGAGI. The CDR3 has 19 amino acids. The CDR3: CASSYGQGWILRPEETQYF.

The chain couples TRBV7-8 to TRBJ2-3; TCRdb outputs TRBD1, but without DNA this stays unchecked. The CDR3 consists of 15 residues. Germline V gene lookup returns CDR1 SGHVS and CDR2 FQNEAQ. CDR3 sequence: CASSLGGGRTDTQYF.

This CDR3 is CSVETGAGYEQYF. The chain is built from TRBV29-1 and TRBJ2-7; the TCRdb D gene call, TRBD1, has no DNA to confirm it. The CDR3 loop spans 13 amino acids. Per the germline V gene, CDR1 is SQVTM and CDR2 is ANQGSEA.

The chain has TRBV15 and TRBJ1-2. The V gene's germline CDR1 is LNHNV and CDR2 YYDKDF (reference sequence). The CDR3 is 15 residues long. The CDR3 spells CATSSAGRPNYGYTF.

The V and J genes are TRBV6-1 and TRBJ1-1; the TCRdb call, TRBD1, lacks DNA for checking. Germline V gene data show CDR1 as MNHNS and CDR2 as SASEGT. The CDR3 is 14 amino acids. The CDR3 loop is CASLRGQLNTEAFF.

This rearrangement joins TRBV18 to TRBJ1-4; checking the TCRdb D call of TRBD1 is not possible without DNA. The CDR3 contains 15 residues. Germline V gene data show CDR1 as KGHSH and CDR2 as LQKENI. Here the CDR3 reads CASSLAGTANGKLFF.